This entry features one T cell receptor (beta chain) sequence. This clone turned up a few times. Base-call qualities are not available, and no considerably larger clone is one nucleotide away. V is cut by 2 bases and J by 1 base, and the space between the germline ends is 8 bases. CDR1 PRHDT and CDR2 FYEKMQ are derived from the germline V gene (reference sequence). The CDR3 sequence holds 14 residues, the cysteine and phenylalanine included. Left in the record is the CDR3 DNA by itself, 42 bases read in frame from the first base. These data originate in a study of blood T cell repertoires in acute mononucleosis (dated by TCRdb to the early 2020s). Context from the whole study: Acute-phase samples, which represented the primary response, were collected within 2 weeks of symptom onset. A mean blood EBV load of approximately 3.8 log10 genome copies per million B cells was observed during acute infection, and a mean blood EBV load of 2.6 was observed at convalescence. During acute infection, about 2.1% and 1.1% of blood CD8 T cells were made up of mean YVL-BR-specific and GLC-BM-specific cells, respectively. Broader findings and caveats from the paper: Low acute-to-convalescent clonotype overlap might partly reflect sampling error, because only a fraction of each donor's blood was analyzed. For BRLF1 (YVL-BR), a dominant role in TCR repertoire selection was played by TCRalpha CDR3 motifs, whereas only a minimal role was played by TCRbeta. Just around 9% of the unique acute clonotypes remained in convalescence, but these persisting clonotypes accounted for most of the response, and new, diverse de novo clonotypes seemingly replaced the other acute clonotypes. Only a few donors were included in the cohort, so group averages were based on very few individuals.

The time point tag for this specimen amounts to: acute infectious mononucleosis, at clinical presentation within 2 weeks of symptom onset (visit 1). Over the course of primary infection, this study followed CD8 T cell responses against two immunodominant EBV epitopes, BRLF1 109 (YVL-BR) and BMLF1 280 (GLC-BM). Primary EBV infection was taken to be indicated by a positive serum heterophile antibody test and EBV viral capsid antigen-specific IgM. Magnetic positive selection (MACS) was first used to enrich total CD8 T cells from PBMCs. A FACSAria III was used to sort live CD3+ CD8+ tetramer+ cells to over 95% purity. A PE-conjugated tetramer loaded with the BRLF1 109-117 peptide was used for cell sorting. At both acute infection and convalescence, EBV epitope-specific CD8 T cells were tetramer-sorted, and the TCR repertoires of those cells were deep-sequenced directly ex vivo. The donors were three individuals between about 18 and 29 years old who had clinical acute infectious mononucleosis and laboratory evidence of primary EBV infection. Heparinized peripheral blood was drawn at clinical presentation with mononucleosis symptoms and again about 6 months later. Ficoll-Paque density gradient centrifugation was used to isolate PBMCs.

Total RNA from at least 9,500 sorted tetramer+ CD8 T cells was reverse transcribed into cDNA for TCR profiling. PCR with primers that anneal to V and J regions amplified CDR3 regions and added unique molecular identifiers to track templates. The immunoSEQ platform, including its sequencing and error-correction standards, was used to profile TCRalpha and TCRbeta chains. The paper's data handling went like this. Clonal copy numbers were corrected for sequencing and PCR errors, and CDR3s were defined per IMGT conventions. Analysis was limited to productive rearrangements and used immunoSEQ Analyzer versions 2.0 and 3.0, and gene-pairing frequencies were further processed in Microsoft Excel. Circos plots were used to visualize V-J pairings, and MEME together with a custom motifSearch program was used to find CDR3 motifs. The probability of generation of TCR sequences was calculated using the OLGA algorithm. Clonotypes seen at both visits were designated persistent, clonotypes seen only acutely were designated nonpersistent, and clonotypes seen only at convalescence were designated de novo. An amino acid clonotype used by more than one donor was defined as a public TCR. Not all clones reach the TCRdb copy of this immuneACCESS table, which keeps in-frame sequences only. Checked studies attribute under half of the gap to unresolved V genes and leave the rest unexplained. That table furnishes V, J and clone size, whereas the DNA furnished D and trimming. This sample is represented by 7,700 or so clones; 25% to 30% of them were singletons. About 30% of the sample is in the top ten clones.

The sequenced sample was EBV YVL epitope tetramer+ CD8+ T cells sorted from PBMCs, obtained during acute infectious mononucleosis. According to the study, the label for this sample's cell subset or site signals: CD8 T cells binding a tetramer with EBV BRLF1 109-117 peptide (YVL-BR). Recombination joined TRBV13 with TRBJ1-1; no D gene can be assigned with confidence. This clonotype was sampled from a woman aged 18-30 years with infectious mononucleosis caused by EBV. The DNA reads as follows: TGTGCCAGCAGCTTATTCGGCGAGAACACTGAAGCTTTCTTT. It encodes CASSLFGENTEAFF.